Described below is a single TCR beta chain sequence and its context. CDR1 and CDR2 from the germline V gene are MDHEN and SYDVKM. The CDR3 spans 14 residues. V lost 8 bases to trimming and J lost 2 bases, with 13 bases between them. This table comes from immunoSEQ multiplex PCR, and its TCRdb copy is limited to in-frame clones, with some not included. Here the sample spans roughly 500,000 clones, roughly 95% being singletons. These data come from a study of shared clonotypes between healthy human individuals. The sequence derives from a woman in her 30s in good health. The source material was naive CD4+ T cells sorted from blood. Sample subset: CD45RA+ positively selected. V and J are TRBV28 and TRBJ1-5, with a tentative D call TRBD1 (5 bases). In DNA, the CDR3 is TGTGCCAGCCAGGGTCCCTTAGGCAATCAGCCCCAGCATTTT. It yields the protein CASQGPLGNQPQHF. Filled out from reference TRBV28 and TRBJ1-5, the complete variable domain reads DVKVTQSSRYLVKRTGEKVFLECVQDMDHENMFWYRQDPGLGLRLIYFSYDVKMKEKGDIPEGYSVSREKKERFSLILESASTNQTSMYLCASQGPLGNQPQHFGDGTRLSIL.